Below, one T cell receptor beta chain is given with its context. What it binds is not known. This sample was taken from a study of blood T cells in healthy people across ages. Study outcomes and limitations: TCR beta diversity per million T cells fell roughly linearly with age.

Through a sample-barcoded 5' primer and a J-beta primer mix, a second PCR was run for about 6 to 11 cycles. TCRdb re-called the 5' RACE reads through MiXCR, storing one row per CDR3 protein. The repertoire holds around 1.1 million distinct CDR3 sequences, with less than 45% as singletons. No fewer than 6.5 million PBMCs went into each sample. The germline V and J ends were trimmed by 4 bases and 0 bases, with 12 bases remaining between them. Germline CDR1 and CDR2: DFQATT and SNEGSKA (reference sequence). The CDR3 sequence is 14 residues long. The chain is built from TRBV20-1 and TRBJ1-2; D gene unclear. The receptor was isolated from a man aged 18 to 35 in good health. Sample: blood. CDR3 coding DNA: TGCAGTGCTATCCAGCCCCCAGCTAACTATGGCTACACCTTC. It translates to CSAIQPPANYGYTF.